A single TCR beta chain is shown here with its context. The antigen remains unidentified. The V gene's germline CDR1 is SGHTS and CDR2 YDEGEE. Germline trimming cut 0 bases from V and 3 bases from J; bases unmatched to any gene: 6. The CDR3 has 17 amino acids. This sample stems from a study of cytomegalovirus exposure and HLA in healthy donors. Turning to the study itself: When 398 donors were genotyped, roughly 78% of them were found to fall in the Caucasian-associated ancestry cluster. Notes on the study in general: Most TCR sequences were rare, but some public TCRs occurred in many donors.

PCR was performed using 60 Vbeta and 13 Jbeta primers. The protocol was immunoSEQ multiplex PCR, while the TCRdb copy is restricted to in-frame clones and leaves out a portion. The repertoire holds around 180,000 clones, with around 82% as singletons. The sample was PBMCs. The clonotype originates from a woman aged 45 to 65 in good health and CMV-seropositive. V gene TRBV5-8 combines with J gene TRBJ1-4; TRBD1 matches at 9 bases. Written as DNA, the CDR3 is TGTGCCAGCAGCTTGGGGACTAGACAGGGGGCTAATGAAAAACTGTTTTTT. It encodes CASSLGTRQGANEKLFF. Based on the CDR3 plus reference TRBV5-8 and TRBJ1-4, the full variable domain is EAGVTQSPTHLIKTRGQQATLRCSPISGHTSVYWYQQALGLGLQFLLWYDEGEERNRGNFPPRFSGRQFPNYSSELNVNALELEDSALYLCASSLGTRQGANEKLFFGSGTQLSVL.